These 29 T cell receptor beta chains were sequenced from one sample in a study of blood T cell repertoires in COVID-19 (dated by TCRdb to 2018 to 2021). Library prep was done by the immunoSEQ multiplex PCR assay. Here the immuneACCESS table is served through TCRdb, limited to in-frame sequences with V and J called. Missing clones are a known gap in these copies; in checked studies unresolved V genes cover under half, and the rest lacks a known reason. The sample yields about 120,000 clones; 80% to 90% were counted once. The ten largest clones take up more than 9% of the sample. The sequenced sample consisted of peripheral blood. Every receptor here comes from a human donor in a cohort sampled during active COVID-19.

In its sample, this clone was seen a few times. V is TRBV11-2 and J is TRBJ1-1, with 10 bases lining up with TRBD1. This CDR3 comprises 17 residues. Germline V gene data show CDR1 as SGHAT and CDR2 as FQNNGV. Unmatched junction bases numbered 12, after V lost 3 bases and J lost 5 bases. The CDR3 loop is CASSFQRWDRGRTEAFF. CDR3 sequence (DNA): TGTGCCAGCAGCTTCCAGAGGTGGGACAGGGGACGGACTGAAGCTTTCTTT.

The V call is TRBV3-1 (or the pseudogene TRBV3-2), the J call TRBJ1-2; D may be TRBD1 (6 bases). The CDR3 sequence is 14 residues long. Germline CDR1 and CDR2: LGHDT and YNNKEL (reference sequence). Trimming left V 1 base short and J 5 bases short, with 11 bases between. The CDR3 loop is CASSQATGGYGYTF. The DNA for the CDR3 is TGTGCCAGCAGCCAAGCGACAGGTGGGTATGGCTACACCTTC.

The V and J genes are TRBV6-6 and TRBJ2-7; 12 bases align to TRBD1. Germline V lookup: CDR1 MNHNY, CDR2 SVGAGI (reference sequence). This CDR3 is 17 amino acids long. V was pared by 6 bases and J by 6 bases, with 15 bases of the junction left unmatched. CDR3 protein: CASRRGTGGAFVGEQYF. The CDR3 region has the DNA TGTGCCAGCAGACGAGGGACAGGGGGCGCTTTTGTCGGCGAGCAGTACTTC.

This clone is a singleton in its sample. The chain recombines TRBV7-9 with TRBJ2-6, with D uncertain. V was clipped by 4 bases and J by 0 bases, with 4 bases between them. Germline lookup yields CDR1 SEHNR and CDR2 FQNEAQ (reference sequence). The CDR3 consists of 14 residues. This CDR3 reads CASSSYSGANVLTF. CDR3 bases: TGTGCCAGCAGCTCGTACTCTGGGGCCAACGTCCTGACTTTC.

This clone was recorded a few times. V usage is TRBV5-4 and J usage is TRBJ2-7; perhaps TRBD1 as D (6 bases). Germline V gene data show CDR1 as SGHNT and CDR2 as YYREEE (reference sequence). Trimming cost V 1 base and J 1 base, with 18 bases left between them. This CDR3 has 17 amino acids. The CDR3 region is CASSLRGLGGVSYEQYF. The CDR3 bases are TGTGCCAGCAGCTTGCGGGGATTAGGGGGAGTATCCTACGAGCAGTACTTC. The full variable domain, completed using reference TRBV5-4 and TRBJ2-7, is ETGVTQSPTHLIKTRGQQVTLRCSSQSGHNTVSWYQQALGQGPQFIFQYYREEENGRGNFPPRFSGLQFPNYSSELNVNALELDDSALYLCASSLRGLGGVSYEQYFGPGTRLTVT.

The rearrangement joins TRBV29-1 to TRBJ1-1; D is unclear. Trimming stripped 6 bases from V and 11 bases from J, with 16 bases between. The germline V gene encodes CDR1 SQVTM and CDR2 ANQGSEA. There are 11 residues in the CDR3. The DNA for the CDR3 is TGCAGCGTCGACCCCGGGGTACGGGCTTTCTTT. Amino acids: CSVDPGVRAFF.

The rearrangement links TRBV30 to TRBJ1-6, with 7 positions matching TRBD1. Germline V gene lookup returns CDR1 GTSNPN and CDR2 SVGIG (reference sequence). J gave up 10 bases and V 4 bases, and 10 bases lay outside the gene matches. CDR3 length: 14 residues. Here the CDR3 reads CAWTEQGKASPLHF. Written as DNA, the CDR3 is TGTGCCTGGACTGAACAGGGGAAGGCCTCACCCCTCCACTTT.

Details on this clone: Different DNA sequences within this sample yield the same CDR3. CDR3 sequence (DNA): TGTGCCAGCAGCGTAGACGGAGATTCACCCCTCCACTTT. Translation gives CASSVDGDSPLHF. The chain joins TRBV9 to TRBJ1-6; D unclear. There are 13 residues in the CDR3. From germline, CDR1 is SGDLS and CDR2 YYNGEE. Trimming took off 0 bases at V and 8 bases at J, with 6 bases between the two ends.

The chain links TRBV7-2 to TRBJ1-1; tentative D call: TRBD1 (6 bases). This CDR3 has 15 residues. Germline assignment: CDR1 SGHTA and CDR2 FQGNSA. The ends were cut back, 5 bases at V and 4 bases at J, with 17 bases in the middle. The CDR3 DNA reads TGTGCCAGCAGCGCAACGCAAGGGGGAATCACTGAAGCTTTCTTT. Its translation is CASSATQGGITEAFF. Looking up the rest from reference TRBV7-2 and TRBJ1-1 gives the full variable domain: GAGVSQSPSNKVTEKGKDVELRCDPISGHTALYWYRQSLGQGLEFLIYFQGNSAPDKSGLPSDRFSAERTGGSVSTLTIQRTQQEDSAVYLCASSATQGGITEAFFGQGTRLTVV.

J is TRBJ2-7 and V is TRBV14, with 7 nucleotides matching TRBD1. This CDR3 contains 16 residues. Per germline, CDR1 SGHDN and CDR2 FVKESK. With V trimmed by 1 base and J by 3 bases, 9 bases remained unmatched. The CDR3 DNA is TGTGCCAGCAGCCAAGGTGTGACAGGGTTTTTCTACGAGCAGTACTTC. Residues: CASSQGVTGFFYEQYF.

V gene TRBV18 combines with J gene TRBJ1-1; TRBD1 is a possible D gene (6 bases). In germline, CDR1 is KGHSH, CDR2 LQKENI. V gave up 0 bases and J gave up 4 bases, with 12 bases separating them. This CDR3 comprises 15 residues. Written as DNA, the CDR3 is TGTGCCAGCTCACCACCCCCAGGGGATCCCACTGAAGCTTTCTTT. Its translation: CASSPPPGDPTEAFF.

The chain carries TRBV28 and TRBJ1-2, with a tentative D call TRBD1 (6 bases). V lost 3 bases and J lost 3, with 14 bases in between. The CDR3 length is 15 residues. The germline V gene encodes CDR1 MDHEN and CDR2 SYDVKM. CDR3 coding DNA: TGTGCCAGCAGTTTTGCAGGGGTAAAGGACTATGGCTACACCTTC. Its protein product is CASSFAGVKDYGYTF.

The chain combines TRBV5-5 with TRBJ1-5; D not certain. The CDR3 extends over 13 amino acids. Trimming shortened V by 1 base and J by 4 bases, and 6 bases separated the two germline ends. CDR1 and CDR2 from the germline V gene are SGHKS and YYEKEE (reference sequence). This CDR3 is CASSLRENQPQHF. DNA for the CDR3: TGTGCCAGCAGCTTGAGAGAAAATCAGCCCCAGCATTTT.

This chain connects TRBV18 to TRBJ1-5; D may be TRBD1 (6 bases). The V and J ends lost 6 bases and 1 base respectively, with 19 bases between them. There are 17 residues in the CDR3. Germline CDR1 is KGHSH and CDR2 is LQKENI. The CDR3 coding sequence is TGTGCCAGCTCCGCTTCCAACAGGGAGACGAGCAATCAGCCCCAGCATTTT. Encoded protein: CASSASNRETSNQPQHF.

This rearrangement joins TRBV7-2 to TRBJ1-1; D remains ambiguous. V lost 3 bases and J lost 1, with 12 bases in between. The germline gives CDR1 SGHTA, CDR2 FQGNSA. This CDR3 is 15 amino acids long. This CDR3 is CASSFPGSRNTEAFF. CDR3 DNA sequence: TGTGCCAGCAGCTTTCCGGGAAGTCGGAACACTGAAGCTTTCTTT.

This chain uses TRBV11-3 with TRBJ1-1; tentative D call: TRBD1 (6 bases). This CDR3 is built from 14 residues. Germline V gene lookup returns CDR1 SGHNT and CDR2 YENEEA. V was shortened by 2 bases and J by 2 bases, with 9 bases between the two germline ends. The CDR3 DNA reads TGTGCCAGCAGCTTACGGGACATCAACACTGAAGCTTTCTTT. Its translation: CASSLRDINTEAFF.

The V and J genes are TRBV5-4 and TRBJ1-1, with 12 positions matching TRBD1. The CDR3 totals 16 residues. In germline, CDR1 is SGHNT, CDR2 YYREEE (reference sequence). V was clipped by 0 bases and J by 1 base; unmatched bases: 1. The CDR3 region is CASSLAGQGANTEAFF. The DNA for the CDR3 is TGTGCCAGCAGCTTGGCGGGACAGGGGGCGAACACTGAAGCTTTCTTT.

This sequence joins TRBV21-1 and TRBJ2-7; the table calls TRBD2, which could not be checked here. TRBV21-1 constitutes a pseudogene. The CDR3 sequence is 13 residues long. The CDR3 protein is CASSKVGGVGMYF. The CDR3, as DNA: TGTGCCAGCAGCAAAGTTGGAGGAGTGGGCATGTACTTC.

The chain has TRBV7-7 and TRBJ2-5; D not resolved. Trimming removed 5 bases from V and 1 base from J, with 11 bases in between. Germline-derived CDR1 and CDR2 are SSHAT and FNYEAQ (reference sequence). The CDR3 contains 14 residues. The CDR3 region has the DNA TGTGCCAGCAGCCCTTTAGCCCTCCAAGAGACCCAGTACTTC. Translation: CASSPLALQETQYF.

The J gene is TRBJ2-6, the V gene TRBV28, with D perhaps matching TRBD1 (5 bases). The V gene lost 8 bases and the J gene lost 2 bases, with 13 bases spanning the gap. This CDR3 comprises 15 residues. Germline V gene lookup returns CDR1 MDHEN and CDR2 SYDVKM. The CDR3 bases are TGTGCCAGCTCAAGATGGGGCACTGGGGCCAACGTCCTGACTTTC. Amino acids: CASSRWGTGANVLTF. Combining the CDR3 with reference TRBV28 and TRBJ2-6 gives the whole variable domain DVKVTQSSRYLVKRTGEKVFLECVQDMDHENMFWYRQDPGLGLRLIYFSYDVKMKEKGDIPEGYSVSREKKERFSLILESASTNQTSMYLCASSRWGTGANVLTFGAGSRLTVL.

The gene calls are TRBV30 and TRBJ2-7; 10 positions match TRBD1. The CDR3 loop spans 13 amino acids. With V trimmed by 7 bases and J by 4 bases, 7 bases remained unmatched. The V gene's germline CDR1 is GTSNPN and CDR2 SVGIG (reference sequence). The CDR3 spells CASRDRGRYEQYF. Here the CDR3 DNA reads TGTGCCTCCCGGGACAGGGGTCGGTACGAGCAGTACTTC.

The J gene is TRBJ2-1, the V gene TRBV20-1, with D uncertain. CDR3 length: 11 residues. Germline CDR1 and CDR2: DFQATT and SNEGSKA (reference sequence). Between the trimmed V and J ends, which lost 6 bases and 4 bases, there was a span of 7 bases. CDR3 in amino acids: CSANRYNEQFF. CDR3 bases: TGCAGTGCCAACAGATACAATGAGCAGTTCTTC.

This chain links TRBV10-3 with TRBJ2-1; possibly TRBD1 for D (6 bases). Germline loops: CDR1 ENHRY, CDR2 SYGVKD. The V and J ends lost 9 bases and 7 bases respectively, with 13 bases between them. The CDR3 sequence is 12 residues long. As DNA, the CDR3 is TGTGCCATATCAGGCAGGGGAAATGAGCAGTTCTTC. Protein: CAISGRGNEQFF.

The V gene is TRBV2, the J gene TRBJ1-1, with a possible D match to TRBD1 (5 bases). This CDR3 has 15 amino acids. Between the trimmed V and J ends, which lost 6 bases and 2 bases, there was a span of 16 bases. The germline V gene has CDR1 SNHLY and CDR2 FYNNEI. The CDR3 DNA reads TGTGCCAGCAGCGGAGACAGCAGATACAACACTGAAGCTTTCTTT. Its protein product is CASSGDSRYNTEAFF.

The chain is built from TRBV9 and TRBJ2-7, with 9 bases matching TRBD1. Trimming removed 0 bases from V and 7 bases from J; junction bases left unmatched: 8. In germline, CDR1 is SGDLS, CDR2 YYNGEE. CDR3 length equals 15 residues. This chain's CDR3 is CASSVDRTGAGEQYF. CDR3 bases: TGTGCCAGCAGCGTAGACCGGACAGGGGCAGGGGAGCAGTACTTC.

The V and J genes are TRBV7-8 and TRBJ1-1, with a tentative D call TRBD1 (5 bases). Germline V gives CDR1 SGHVS, CDR2 FQNEAQ. The CDR3 runs to 15 residues. Deletions cut 1 base from V and 6 bases from J, with 15 bases between. The CDR3 loop reads CASSLGVQGGPEAFF. CDR3 sequence (DNA): TGTGCCAGCAGCTTAGGCGTTCAGGGTGGACCTGAAGCTTTCTTT. Full variable domain (rest looked up from reference TRBV7-8 and TRBJ1-1): GAGVSQSPRYKVAKRGQDVALRCDPISGHVSLFWYQQALGQGPEFLTYFQNEAQLDKSGLPSDRFFAERPEGSVSTLKIQRTQQEDSAVYLCASSLGVQGGPEAFFGQGTRLTVV.

The rearrangement links TRBV21-1 to TRBJ1-5; the table calls TRBD1, which could not be checked here. TRBV21-1 is tagged as a pseudogene. CDR3 size: 15 residues. As DNA, the CDR3 is TGTGCCAGCAGCACCCCCGACAGGGACCGACAGCCCCAGCATTTT. Translated: CASSTPDRDRQPQHF.

The chain recombines TRBV4-2 with TRBJ1-1, with D unclear. Germline values: CDR1 LGHNA, CDR2 YNFKEQ. There are 15 residues in the CDR3. Trimming left V 0 bases short and J 1 base short, with 9 bases between. CDR3 nucleotides: TGTGCCAGCAGCCAAGAACTCCGGGGGAACACTGAAGCTTTCTTT. Its translation is CASSQELRGNTEAFF.

The V gene is TRBV28, the J gene TRBJ1-2; TRBD1 agrees at 7 bases. CDR1 and CDR2 (germline): MDHEN, SYDVKM. The length of the CDR3 is 14 residues. The V and J ends lost 5 bases and 7 bases, in that order; junction bases with no gene match: 10. For the CDR3, the DNA is TGTGCCAGCAGTCCGATAACAGGGGCGTCTGGCTACACCTTC. Residues: CASSPITGASGYTF.